A selection of T cell receptor beta chains follows, all from one sample in a study of cytomegalovirus exposure and HLA in healthy donors. The protocol was immunoSEQ multiplex PCR, while the TCRdb copy is restricted to in-frame clones and leaves out a portion. Among 200,000 to 250,000 clones listed, approximately 87% were seen once. The material sequenced was PBMCs. Receptors originate from a human donor in good health. Both conserved end residues are part of each CDR3. A D gene is named only where the DNA matches it firmly. Only part of the rows carry a size: once, few, many, or a class if the clone is expanded.

TRBJ2-1,NA,TRBV6-1,TRBD2,CASTRTSFYEQFF,TGTGCCAGCACTCGGACTAGCTTCTATGAGCAGTTCTTC
TRBJ2-7,once,TRBV2,TRBD2,CASGGLAERGEQYF,TGTGCCAGCGGGGGACTAGCGGAGAGGGGTGAGCAGTACTTC
TRBJ2-1,NA,TRBV5-6,NA,CASSLAGWGASREQFF,TGTGCCAGCAGCTTGGCCGGTTGGGGCGCCTCCCGGGAGCAGTTCTTC
TRBJ2-5,few,TRBV2,TRBD2,CATRLAGTQETQYF,TGTGCCACCAGACTAGCGGGGACACAAGAGACCCAGTACTTC
TRBJ2-1,NA,TRBV9,TRBD2,CASSVGRAGDGNEQFF,TGTGCCAGCAGCGTAGGGAGAGCGGGAGACGGCAATGAGCAGTTCTTC
TRBJ1-1,NA,TRBV28,TRBD1,CASSIVDRGILNTEAFF,TGTGCCAGCAGTATTGTCGACAGGGGGATTCTGAACACTGAAGCTTTCTTT
TRBJ1-2,NA,TRBV21-1,NA,CASRPREGTNYGYTF,TGTGCCAGCAGACCGAGGGAAGGGACAAACTATGGCTACACCTTC
TRBJ2-2,NA,TRBV5-5,TRBD2,CASSRTSGSIRTELFF,TGTGCCAGCAGCAGGACTAGCGGGAGCATCCGCACTGAGCTGTTTTTT
TRBJ1-1,NA,TRBV7-9,NA,CASRLYREPRDTEAFF,TGTGCCAGCAGGCTTTACCGGGAGCCCCGGGACACTGAAGCTTTCTTT
TRBJ1-1,once,TRBV9,NA,CASSRDIWPPSEATEAFF,TGTGCCAGCTCCCGCGACATATGGCCCCCGTCGGAGGCCACTGAAGCTTTCTTT
TRBJ1-1,NA,TRBV4-1,NA,CASSQDGEGGGTEAFF,TGCGCCAGCAGCCAAGATGGCGAGGGAGGAGGCACTGAAGCTTTCTTT
TRBJ1-2,NA,TRBV28,NA,CASSLWAGEGYGYTF,TGTGCCAGCAGTTTATGGGCAGGGGAGGGGTATGGCTACACCTTC
TRBJ1-3,NA,TRBV6-5,NA,CASSFGETGNTIYF,TGTGCCAGCAGTTTCGGGGAGACTGGAAACACCATATATTTT
TRBJ2-7,NA,TRBV30,NA,CAWRPGGGEQYF,TGTGCCTGGAGGCCTGGGGGAGGCGAGCAGTACTTC
TRBJ1-5,NA,TRBV5-4,NA,CASSFGGLQPQHF,TGTGCCAGCAGCTTCGGGGGGCTGCAGCCCCAGCATTTT
TRBJ2-3,NA,TRBV11-2,TRBD2,CASSRAGGRGDTQYF,TGTGCCAGCAGCCGAGCGGGAGGGCGGGGAGATACGCAGTATTTT
TRBJ1-3,NA,TRBV7-2,NA,CASSLEGEPRNTIYF,TGTGCCAGCAGCTTAGAGGGGGAACCTCGAAACACCATATATTTT
TRBJ1-2,NA,TRBV6-5,NA,CASSPGQSGYTF,TGTGCCAGCAGCCCTGGACAGTCTGGCTACACCTTC
TRBJ2-1,once,TRBV15,NA,CATSSYGEDAYNEQFF,TGTGCCACCAGCTCCTATGGGGAGGATGCCTACAATGAGCAGTTCTTC
TRBJ2-2,NA,TRBV5-8,NA,CASSLKTGRNTGELFF,TGTGCCAGCAGCCTCAAAACAGGGAGGAACACCGGGGAGCTGTTTTTT
TRBJ1-5,NA,TRBV28,NA,CASSPIEEYQPQHF,TGTGCCAGCAGTCCCATTGAAGAGTATCAGCCCCAGCATTTT
TRBJ2-2,NA,TRBV5-8,NA,CASSFGHANTGELFF,TGTGCCAGCAGCTTCGGACACGCGAACACCGGGGAGCTGTTTTTT
TRBJ2-7,NA,TRBV7-2,TRBD1,CASSNQPGQGYEQYF,TGTGCCAGCAGCAATCAGCCGGGACAGGGCTACGAGCAGTACTTC
TRBJ2-7,NA,TRBV9,NA,CASSVEGGAYEQYF,TGTGCCAGCAGCGTAGAAGGGGGGGCCTACGAGCAGTACTTC
TRBJ2-1,NA,TRBV6-1,TRBD2,CASSEASPGLAGALNEQFF,TGTGCCAGCAGTGAGGCCAGCCCGGGACTAGCGGGAGCCCTCAATGAGCAGTTCTTC
TRBJ1-2,once,TRBV29-1,TRBD1,CSVGSGGYGYTF,TGCAGCGTTGGATCAGGGGGCTATGGCTACACCTTC
TRBJ1-3,NA,TRBV28,TRBD1,CASSRQGGSGNTIYF,TGTGCCAGCAGTCGACAGGGAGGCTCTGGAAACACCATATATTTT
TRBJ2-1,NA,TRBV4-2,NA,CASSQVTSGTLSYNEQFF,TGTGCCAGCAGCCAAGTGACCTCCGGGACTCTCTCCTACAATGAGCAGTTCTTC
TRBJ1-5,NA,TRBV25-1,TRBD1,CASSEWSGGQPQHF,TGTGCCAGCAGTGAATGGTCAGGGGGTCAGCCCCAGCATTTT
TRBJ1-2,NA,TRBV9,NA,CASSVSPHSGSYGYTF,TGTGCCAGCAGCGTAAGTCCCCACAGCGGGAGCTATGGCTACACCTTC
TRBJ2-7,NA,TRBV5-1,TRBD1,CASSPQTGALSYEQYF,TGCGCCAGCAGCCCGCAGACAGGGGCGCTCTCCTACGAGCAGTACTTC
TRBJ1-1,NA,TRBV28,NA,CASSFESASVLNTEAFF,TGTGCCAGCAGTTTTGAAAGCGCAAGTGTACTGAACACTGAAGCTTTCTTT
TRBJ2-3,NA,TRBV5-1,TRBD1,CASSLPTGASSTDTQYF,TGCGCCAGCAGCTTACCAACAGGGGCCTCCAGCACAGATACGCAGTATTTT
TRBJ1-4,NA,TRBV28,NA,CASSFPENGGGYEKLFF,TGTGCCAGCAGTTTTCCCGAAAACGGGGGGGGCTATGAAAAACTGTTTTTT
TRBJ2-2,NA,TRBV7-9,NA,CASSLGLTNTGELFF,TGTGCCAGCAGCTTAGGGCTGACGAACACCGGGGAGCTGTTTTTT
TRBJ2-3,NA,TRBV4-1,TRBD2,CASSQVLGLPATSGSTDTQYF,TGCGCCAGCAGCCAAGTCCTCGGCCTACCAGCCACTAGCGGGAGCACAGATACGCAGTATTTT
TRBJ2-7,once,TRBV13,NA,CASSLSRGLVQTLSSYEQYF,TGTGCCAGCAGCTTATCTAGAGGCCTTGTTCAAACCCTGAGCTCCTACGAGCAGTACTTC
TRBJ2-1,NA,TRBV27,TRBD1,CASSPKTGTLNEQFF,TGTGCCAGCAGCCCCAAGACAGGGACCCTCAATGAGCAGTTCTTC
TRBJ1-2,NA,TRBV20-1,NA,CSASLYGYTF,TGCAGTGCTAGCCTTTATGGCTACACCTTC
TRBJ1-2,NA,TRBV5-1,NA,CASSPRPESNYGYTF,TGCGCCAGCAGCCCCAGACCGGAGTCTAACTATGGCTACACCTTC
TRBJ1-3,NA,TRBV5-4,NA,CASSLGGGLTGNTIYF,TGTGCCAGCAGCTTGGGGGGGGGACTAACTGGAAACACCATATATTTT
TRBJ2-7,NA,TRBV28,NA,CASSPGRGAWIEQYF,TGTGCCAGCAGCCCGGGCCGTGGGGCTTGGATCGAGCAGTACTTC
TRBJ1-1,NA,TRBV6-1,NA,CASSVGANTEAFF,TGTGCCAGCAGTGTGGGAGCGAACACTGAAGCTTTCTTT